These 22 T cell receptor beta chains share one sample of origin, sequenced in a study of T cells after yellow fever vaccination. TCRdb analysed the 5' RACE reads with MiXCR anew, one entry per CDR3 protein. The profile shows about 330,000 distinct CDR3 sequences, roughly 7.5% of them singletons. Sequences were derived from PBMCs, sampled roughly 45 days after the first yellow fever vaccination. The receptors stem from a man aged 18-30 years who received the YFV17D yellow fever vaccine.

This chain links TRBV7-9 with TRBJ2-3; a possible D gene is TRBD2 (6 bases). Per the germline V gene, CDR1 is SEHNR and CDR2 is FQNEAQ (reference sequence). V gave up 5 bases and J gave up 2 bases, with 17 bases separating them. The CDR3 is 16 amino acids. The CDR3: CASSPRGGGDTDTQYF. Here the CDR3 DNA reads TGTGCCAGCAGCCCCCGTGGCGGCGGGGACACAGATACGCAGTATTTT.

This clonotype was detected a few times. The chain joins TRBV15 to TRBJ1-5; 9 bases agree with TRBD1. CDR3 length: 17 amino acids. CDR1 LNHNV and CDR2 YYDKDF come from the germline V gene (reference sequence). The V and J ends lost 0 bases and 7 bases, in that order; junction bases with no gene match: 10. The CDR3 here is CATSRDTPGTGSQPQHF. In DNA, the CDR3 is TGTGCCACCAGCAGAGATACCCCCGGGACAGGGAGCCAGCCCCAGCATTTT.

There are many counts of this clonotype. The chain combines TRBV4-2 with TRBJ2-1; 14 nucleotides align to TRBD2. The CDR3 contains 16 residues. J gave up 10 bases and V 0 bases, and 5 bases lay outside the gene matches. The germline V gene encodes CDR1 LGHNA and CDR2 YNFKEQ. DNA for the CDR3: TGTGCCAGCAGCCAAGAGACTAGCGGGGGGGCATGGGAGCAGTTCTTC. Encoded protein: CASSQETSGGAWEQFF.

This sequence joins TRBV7-2 and TRBJ2-7, with 9 bases fitting TRBD2. This CDR3 spans 16 amino acids. Per the germline V gene, CDR1 is SGHTA and CDR2 is FQGNSA. Trimming took 7 bases from V and 0 from J; bases not matched to a gene: 10. The CDR3 coding sequence is TGTGCCAGCACCAGATCTAGCGGGGAGGTCTCCTACGAGCAGTACTTC. Amino acid sequence: CASTRSSGEVSYEQYF.

This chain links TRBV11-2 with TRBJ1-3; a weak D match, TRBD1 (5 bases). Germline V gene lookup returns CDR1 SGHAT and CDR2 FQNNGV. The CDR3 has 16 amino acids. The V end lost 5 bases, the J end lost 0 bases, and 14 bases lay between the germline ends. Here the CDR3 reads CASSTPRDGSGNTIYF. CDR3 bases: TGTGCCAGCAGCACACCTCGGGACGGCTCTGGAAACACCATATATTTT.

J is TRBJ1-3 and V is TRBV7-9; 8 bases match TRBD1. The CDR3 sequence is 16 residues long. With V trimmed by 4 bases and J by 1 base, 6 bases remained unmatched. The germline V gene has CDR1 SEHNR and CDR2 FQNEAQ (reference sequence). Here the CDR3 DNA reads TGTGCCAGCAGCTCCGCGGACAGGGTGTCTGGAAACACCATATATTTT. Translating gives CASSSADRVSGNTIYF.

The chain is built from TRBV18 and TRBJ1-2; the match to TRBD1 covers 9 bases. There are 16 residues in the CDR3. Looked up from germline, CDR1 is KGHSH and CDR2 is LQKENI. The V segment lost 2 bases and the J segment 0 bases; nucleotides outside the gene matches: 4. The CDR3 DNA follows: TGTGCCAGCTCACCAGACAGGGGGATACCTAACTATGGCTACACCTTC. Its protein product is CASSPDRGIPNYGYTF. The full variable domain, completed using reference TRBV18 and TRBJ1-2, is NAGVMQNPRHLVRRRGQEARLRCSPMKGHSHVYWYRQLPEEGLKFMVYLQKENIIDESGMPKERFSAEFPKEGPSILRIQQVVRGDSAAYFCASSPDRGIPNYGYTFGSGTRLTVV.

This clonotype was detected a few times. The V gene is TRBV4-1, the J gene TRBJ2-5; D remains unclear. This CDR3 region has 14 residues. V dropped 0 bases and J dropped 3 bases, with 8 bases sitting between them. The germline V gene encodes CDR1 MGHRA and CDR2 YSYEKL. CDR3 protein: CASSQDPAKETQYF. In nucleotides, the CDR3 is TGCGCCAGCAGCCAAGATCCTGCGAAAGAGACCCAGTACTTC.

Comments on this clonotype: One junction end does not reproduce the germline sequence, and a read error may be involved. This rearrangement joins TRBV7-3 to TRBJ2-5; tentatively, D is TRBD1 (6 bases). The CDR3 is 16 amino acids. Per germline, CDR1 SGHTA and CDR2 FQGTGA. The CDR3 reads CASSLNSGHYQEAQYF. In DNA form, the CDR3 reads TGTGCCAGCAGCTTAAATTCGGGACACTATCAAGAGGCCCAGTACTTC.

The chain recombines TRBV2 with TRBJ2-5, with D possibly being TRBD2 (6 bases). With 4 bases removed from V and 2 bases from J, the gap between germline ends came to 11 bases. CDR1 is SNHLY, CDR2 FYNNEI, per germline. This CDR3 region has 14 residues. The CDR3 reads CASSAGTRQETQYF. The CDR3, as DNA: TGTGCCAGCAGTGCCGGGACTCGGCAAGAGACCCAGTACTTC.

This rearrangement joins TRBV10-3 to TRBJ2-5, with D perhaps matching TRBD1 (6 bases). The CDR3 has 13 amino acids. Between the trimmed V and J ends, which lost 6 bases and 1 base, there was a span of 9 bases. Germline V CDR1 and CDR2: ENHRY, SYGVKD. CDR3 region: CAIRDRSQETQYF. The CDR3 DNA reads TGTGCCATCAGAGACAGGAGCCAAGAGACCCAGTACTTC.

Only a few counts were recorded for this clonotype. This chain links TRBV6-1 with TRBJ2-7, with 8 bases lining up with TRBD1. Trimming removed 8 bases from V and 0 bases from J; junction bases left unmatched: 6. CDR1 is MNHNS and CDR2 is SASEGT in the germline V gene. The CDR3 loop spans 14 amino acids. Here the CDR3 reads CASLPDRASYEQYF. CDR3 bases: TGTGCCAGCCTGCCGGACAGGGCCTCCTACGAGCAGTACTTC.

Only a few counts were recorded for this clonotype. The gene calls are TRBV7-9 and TRBJ2-7; D uncertain. Germline V lookup: CDR1 SEHNR, CDR2 FQNEAQ (reference sequence). The CDR3 is 14 amino acids. V was cut by 2 bases and J by 2 bases, with 10 bases left in between. CDR3 loop: CASSLYPGTYEQYV. As DNA, the CDR3 is TGTGCCAGCAGCTTATACCCCGGTACCTACGAGCAGTACGTC.

There are a few counts of this clonotype. The rearrangement links TRBV20-1 to TRBJ1-2; D not certain. This CDR3 spans 12 amino acids. The germline V gene has CDR1 DFQATT and CDR2 SNEGSKA (reference sequence). Trimming cost V 6 bases and J 4 bases, with 12 bases left between them. CDR3 DNA sequence: TGCAGTGCGGAACGTCCCCCCTATGGCTACACCTTC. It codes for CSAERPPYGYTF.

V usage is TRBV28 and J usage is TRBJ1-2; the match to TRBD1 covers 7 bases. Germline CDR1 MDHEN, CDR2 SYDVKM. The ends lost 6 bases at V and 6 bases at J; junction bases unmatched: 4. This CDR3 has 12 amino acids. The CDR3 nucleotides are TGTGCCAGCAGCGGGACAGAGCATGGCTACACCTTC. This codes for CASSGTEHGYTF.

In its sample, this clonotype was seen a few times. The chain is built from TRBV3-1 and TRBJ1-6; D is unresolved. Trimming left V 4 bases short and J 7 bases short, with 11 bases between. This CDR3 has 14 residues. Germline loops: CDR1 LGHDT, CDR2 YNNKEL (reference sequence). CDR3 in amino acids: CASSPDPTNSPLHF. CDR3 DNA sequence: TGTGCCAGCAGCCCCGATCCGACAAATTCACCCCTCCACTTT.

This sequence joins TRBV12-3 or TRBV12-4 and TRBJ1-1, with D perhaps matching TRBD1 (6 bases). Trimming stripped 4 bases from V and 8 bases from J, with 11 bases between. The CDR3 is 12 residues long. CDR3 amino acids: CASSSGGPEAFF. DNA for the CDR3: TGTGCCAGCAGTTCTGGGGGGCCAGAAGCTTTCTTT.

The chain has TRBV7-3 and TRBJ1-6; D is possibly TRBD1 (6 bases). The CDR3 extends over 15 amino acids. Trimming removed 1 base at V and 7 bases at J, with 11 bases between. The germline CDR1 and CDR2 sequences are SGHTA and FQGTGA. The CDR3 nucleotides read TGTGCCAGCAGCTTAATGGGGACAAGGAATTCACCCCTCCACTTT. Translated: CASSLMGTRNSPLHF.

The chain combines TRBV6-6 with TRBJ1-6, with no clear D. The CDR3 extends over 13 amino acids. CDR1 is MNHNY and CDR2 is SVGAGI in the germline V gene (reference sequence). Trimming shortened V by 2 bases and J by 6 bases, and 5 bases separated the two germline ends. CDR3 DNA: TGTGCCAGCAGTTACCGGGGTAATTCACCCCTCCACTTT. Its protein product is CASSYRGNSPLHF.

V is TRBV5-4 and J is TRBJ2-7, with 7 bases aligning to TRBD1. This CDR3 region has 13 residues. J was trimmed by 4 bases and V by 4 bases; bases with no gene match: 5. Germline lookup yields CDR1 SGHNT and CDR2 YYREEE (reference sequence). The CDR3 loop is CASSHGTAYEQYF. CDR3 DNA: TGTGCCAGCAGCCACGGGACAGCTTACGAGCAGTACTTC.

This chain uses TRBV20-1 with TRBJ2-7; D is possibly TRBD1 (6 bases). Germline lookup yields CDR1 DFQATT and CDR2 SNEGSKA (reference sequence). V gave up 1 base and J gave up 4 bases, with 11 bases separating them. CDR3 size: 13 residues. The CDR3 DNA reads as TGCAGTGCTAGAGCGGGGACACAGTACGAGCAGTACTTC. Protein sequence: CSARAGTQYEQYF.

The chain employs TRBV5-1 and TRBJ1-1; D unresolved. This CDR3 spans 17 amino acids. Per the germline V gene, CDR1 is SGHRS and CDR2 is YFSETQ. V shed 3 bases and J shed 4 bases, with 22 bases lying between them. The CDR3 coding sequence is TGCGCCAGCAGCTCCACGCGGGAGTTAGGTTCCGGCACTGAAGCTTTCTTT. Its protein is CASSSTRELGSGTEAFF. Filled out from reference TRBV5-1 and TRBJ1-1, the complete variable domain reads KAGVTQTPRYLIKTRGQQVTLSCSPISGHRSVSWYQQTPGQGLQFLFEYFSETQRNKGNFPGRFSGRQFSNSRSEMNVSTLELGDSALYLCASSSTRELGSGTEAFFGQGTRLTVV.